The sequence of this TCR beta chain was determined in a study of T cells after yellow fever vaccination. This clonotype was counted many times. The germline CDR1 and CDR2 sequences are SGHAT and FQNNGV. Between the trimmed V and J ends, which lost 1 base and 6 bases, there was a span of 6 bases. The CDR3 sequence is 13 residues long. In TCRdb, the 5' RACE reads were re-called with MiXCR into one record per CDR3 protein. Of approximately 240,000 distinct CDR3 sequences detected, approximately 3.8% appear once; the ten largest clones hold 15% to 20%. This TCR was sampled from a man aged 18 to 29 who received the YFV17D yellow fever vaccine. The chain couples TRBV11-2 to TRBJ2-2, with a tentative D call TRBD1 (5 bases). Sequencing was performed on PBMCs, taken 15 days after the yellow fever booster vaccination. As DNA, the CDR3 is TGTGCCAGCAGCTTAGGACAGTCCGGGGAGCTGTTTTTT. Translating gives CASSLGQSGELFF.